Presented here are 25 T cell receptor beta chains from one specimen sequenced in a study of radiotherapy plus CTLA-4 blockade in lung cancer. Measured with immunoSEQ multiplex PCR; TCRdb has only the in-frame clones, and not every one. This table has approximately 67,000 clones, around 81% appearing once. Sample: peripheral blood, taken from a patient treated with radiotherapy plus ipilimumab. These receptors were obtained from a human donor with non-small cell lung cancer who had a partial response to radiotherapy plus ipilimumab.

V and J are TRBV19 and TRBJ1-5, with D perhaps TRBD1 (6 bases). This CDR3 region has 16 residues. The V gene's germline CDR1 is LNHDA and CDR2 SQIVND (reference sequence). Deletions cut 5 bases from V and 0 bases from J, with 14 bases between. The CDR3 is CASSPGAFYSNQPQHF. The CDR3 coding sequence is TGTGCCAGTAGTCCAGGGGCGTTTTATAGCAATCAGCCCCAGCATTTT.

The V and J genes are TRBV19 and TRBJ2-1; 8 bases line up with TRBD2. CDR1 and CDR2 (germline): LNHDA, SQIVND (reference sequence). This CDR3 region has 14 residues. V shed 6 bases and J 9 bases; nucleotides not matched to a gene: 10. In nucleotides, the CDR3 is TGTGCCAGTAGCCCGGGACTAGGGGTGGGTGAGCAGTTCTTC. Translating it yields CASSPGLGVGEQFF.

This sequence joins TRBV27 and TRBJ2-7; possibly TRBD2 for D (6 bases). The CDR3 has 15 residues. Germline values: CDR1 MNHEY, CDR2 SMNVEV (reference sequence). V was cut by 6 bases and J by 1 base, with 16 bases left in between. The CDR3 region is CASRLGLLSSYEQYF. CDR3 in DNA: TGTGCCAGCAGACTAGGACTACTGAGTTCCTACGAGCAGTACTTC.

V and J are TRBV28 and TRBJ2-7; 7 bases align to TRBD2. The CDR3 runs 14 residues. The germline CDR1 and CDR2 sequences are MDHEN and SYDVKM. V shed 6 bases, J shed 0 bases, and the junction held 5 bases outside the gene matches. This CDR3 reads CASRWRTSSYEQYF. CDR3 DNA sequence: TGTGCCAGCAGATGGCGGACTAGCTCCTACGAGCAGTACTTC.

The chain carries TRBV28 and TRBJ2-7, with D tentatively TRBD1 (5 bases). The length of the CDR3 is 14 residues. The germline CDR1 and CDR2 sequences are MDHEN and SYDVKM. V shed 5 bases and J shed 4 bases, with 15 bases lying between them. The CDR3 is CASSPQGREYEQYF. As DNA, the CDR3 is TGTGCCAGCAGTCCCCAGGGCAGGGAATACGAGCAGTACTTC.

The chain couples TRBV18 to TRBJ2-3; a possible D gene is TRBD2 (6 bases). The CDR3 spans 13 residues. From germline, CDR1 is KGHSH and CDR2 LQKENI. V lost 4 bases and J lost 5, with 10 bases in between. CDR3 DNA: TGTGCCAGCTCACGCGGGACCGGAGATACGCAGTATTTT. Translation gives CASSRGTGDTQYF.

J is TRBJ2-7 and V is TRBV4-1; 7 bases are a match to TRBD1. CDR1 and CDR2 from the germline V gene are MGHRA and YSYEKL. The CDR3 is made up of 15 amino acids. V shed 2 bases and J 4 bases; nucleotides not matched to a gene: 8. CDR3: CASSQNVDRSYEQYF. The CDR3 DNA reads as TGCGCCAGCAGCCAAAACGTGGACAGGTCGTACGAGCAGTACTTC.

The chain links TRBV29-1 to TRBJ2-2, with TRBD2 matching 9 bases. CDR3 length: 14 residues. Germline V gene sequence: CDR1 SQVTM, CDR2 ANQGSEA. The V gene end was trimmed by 7 bases and the J gene end by 5 bases; junction bases not matched to a gene: 8. CDR3: CSATILAGTGELFF. In nucleotides, the CDR3 is TGCAGCGCTACTATCCTAGCGGGAACCGGGGAGCTGTTTTTT.

This clone was counted between two and nine times. V gene TRBV9 combines with J gene TRBJ2-2, with 13 bases aligning to TRBD2. The CDR3 spans 18 residues. Germline V lookup: CDR1 SGDLS, CDR2 YYNGEE. The V and J ends lost 2 bases and 6 bases, in that order; junction bases with no gene match: 10. CDR3 in amino acids: CASSVSWTSGRRAGELFF. The CDR3 DNA follows: TGTGCCAGCAGCGTGTCTTGGACTAGCGGGAGAAGGGCCGGGGAGCTGTTTTTT.

The gene calls are TRBV28 and TRBJ1-2; TRBD1 matches 9 bases. Germline lookup yields CDR1 MDHEN and CDR2 SYDVKM. The CDR3 covers 13 residues. Losses at the gene ends were 5 bases for V and 8 bases for J; bases not matched to a gene: 6. CDR3 sequence reads: CASSIGQGYGYTF. CDR3 nucleotide sequence: TGTGCCAGCAGTATCGGACAGGGGTACGGCTACACCTTC.

This clone was detected once. The DNA of the CDR3 is TGTGCCAGCAGTTCGACCCAGGGGTTGAGGTATGGGGCCAACGTCCTGACTTTC. This translates into CASSSTQGLRYGANVLTF. The chain has TRBV28 and TRBJ2-6; TRBD1 might be the D (6 bases). Germline assignment: CDR1 MDHEN and CDR2 SYDVKM. The V end was cut by 4 bases, the J end by 3 bases, with 19 bases between. This CDR3 is 18 amino acids long.

The V call is TRBV27, the J call TRBJ2-1; D is unresolved. CDR3 length: 16 amino acids. CDR1 is MNHEY, CDR2 SMNVEV, per germline (reference sequence). V lost 0 bases and J 7 bases, leaving 16 bases between the germline ends. The CDR3 spells CASSLSQARMSNEQFF. As DNA, the CDR3 is TGTGCCAGCAGTTTATCGCAGGCTCGTATGAGTAATGAGCAGTTCTTC.

V gene TRBV13 combines with J gene TRBJ2-1; TRBD2 aligns across 11 bases. This CDR3 is 14 amino acids long. V dropped 8 bases and J dropped 8; count of bases not matched to a gene: 8. CDR1 is PRHDT and CDR2 is FYEKMQ in the germline V gene (reference sequence). The CDR3 region has the DNA TGTGCCAGCCACGCTAGCGGGAGGAGGGATGAGCAGTTCTTC. This sequence encodes CASHASGRRDEQFF.

The rearrangement links TRBV5-1 to TRBJ2-5, with TRBD2 identical over 11 bases. The CDR3 has 16 residues. J gave up 3 bases and V 7 bases, and 11 bases lay outside the gene matches. CDR1 and CDR2 from the germline V gene are SGHRS and YFSETQ. The CDR3 DNA reads as TGCGCCAGCGCAACAGGGGAGACTAGCGGGGAAGAGACCCAGTACTTC. It specifies CASATGETSGEETQYF.

V gene TRBV28 combines with J gene TRBJ1-5; D gene unclear. The CDR3 is made up of 14 amino acids. V lost 5 bases, J lost 2 bases, and 10 bases lay in between. The germline gives CDR1 MDHEN, CDR2 SYDVKM. CDR3 amino acids: CASSRPEGNQPQHF. Here the CDR3 DNA reads TGTGCCAGCAGTCGGCCGGAGGGCAATCAGCCCCAGCATTTT.

This chain joins TRBV28 and TRBJ2-1; TRBD2 matches at 8 bases. CDR1 MDHEN and CDR2 SYDVKM come from the germline V gene. The CDR3 is 16 amino acids. The junction had 3 bases not matched to a gene; V was cut back by 2 bases and J by 0 bases. CDR3 region: CASSLRGGSSYNEQFF. The CDR3 nucleotides are TGTGCCAGCAGTTTACGCGGGGGGAGCTCCTACAATGAGCAGTTCTTC.

The V gene is TRBV27, the J gene TRBJ1-2, with D possibly TRBD1 on 6 matching bases. CDR3 length: 12 residues. Germline V CDR1 and CDR2: MNHEY, SMNVEV (reference sequence). Trimming stripped 2 bases from V and 13 bases from J, with 14 bases between. CDR3 loop: CASSLIGTQPTF. The DNA of the CDR3 is TGTGCCAGCAGTTTAATTGGGACACAGCCCACCTTC.

Of note for this clone: Other DNA sequences in the sample encode the same CDR3. This chain connects TRBV7-3 to TRBJ2-1, with TRBD2 matching over 15 bases. Germline V gives CDR1 SGHTA, CDR2 FQGTGA. The length of the CDR3 is 15 residues. Unmatched junction bases numbered 2, after V lost 4 bases and J lost 7 bases. CDR3 sequence (DNA): TGTGCCAGCAGCTCCGGGACTAGCGGGAGGAATGAGCAGTTCTTC. Its protein is CASSSGTSGRNEQFF.

The chain carries TRBV29-1 and TRBJ1-2; 9 bases agree with TRBD1. Germline loops: CDR1 SQVTM, CDR2 ANQGSEA. The CDR3 consists of 13 residues. V gave up 7 bases and J gave up 2 bases; unmatched junction bases: 5. The CDR3 spells CSAGDRENYGYTF. The DNA for the CDR3 is TGCAGCGCTGGGGACAGGGAAAACTATGGCTACACCTTC.

The rearrangement links TRBV19 to TRBJ2-1; possibly TRBD1 for D (6 bases). Germline V gene sequence: CDR1 LNHDA, CDR2 SQIVND (reference sequence). This CDR3 is built from 17 residues. Trimming stripped 5 bases from V and 6 bases from J, with 23 bases between. The CDR3 bases are TGTGCCAGTAGTGCCCCCGTGGGGGCCCCGAGAGGCAATGAGCAGTTCTTC. Protein sequence: CASSAPVGAPRGNEQFF.

As DNA, the CDR3 is TGTGCCAGCGGTAGGGGGAAGAACTATGGCTACACCTTC. This sequence encodes CASGRGKNYGYTF. The gene calls are TRBV6-5 and TRBJ1-2, with a weak D call TRBD1 (6 bases). The CDR3 contains 13 residues. The V gene lost 8 bases and the J gene lost 2 bases, with 12 bases spanning the gap. Germline loops: CDR1 MNHEY, CDR2 SVGAGI.

The V gene is TRBV7-2, the J gene TRBJ2-7; D perhaps matches TRBD2 (5 bases). V was clipped by 3 bases and J by 0 bases, with 9 bases between them. The germline V gene has CDR1 SGHTA and CDR2 FQGNSA. The CDR3 runs 14 residues. The CDR3 region is CASSLNGGSYEQYF. DNA of the CDR3: TGTGCCAGCAGCTTGAATGGAGGCTCCTACGAGCAGTACTTC.

The rearrangement links TRBV5-1 to TRBJ2-1; 8 bases line up with TRBD1. Germline V gives CDR1 SGHRS, CDR2 YFSETQ. The J segment lost 7 bases and the V segment lost 5 bases, leaving 5 bases of the junction unmatched. The CDR3 totals 13 residues. The DNA of the CDR3 is TGCGCCAGCAGTAGGAGACAGGGGAATGAGCAGTTCTTC. This gives the protein CASSRRQGNEQFF.

The rearrangement links TRBV15 to TRBJ2-1; D is ambiguous. The CDR3 extends over 14 amino acids. The germline V gene has CDR1 LNHNV and CDR2 YYDKDF (reference sequence). V was clipped by 0 bases and J by 10 bases, with 13 bases between them. CDR3 sequence reads: CATSRDQSASEQFF. CDR3 coding DNA: TGTGCCACCAGCAGAGATCAATCCGCAAGCGAGCAGTTCTTC.

The rearrangement joins TRBV28 to TRBJ2-7; D perhaps matches TRBD2 (8 bases). Germline V gene data show CDR1 as MDHEN and CDR2 as SYDVKM. The CDR3 length is 15 residues. The ends were cut back, 5 bases at V and 4 bases at J, with 18 bases in the middle. The CDR3, as DNA: TGTGCCAGCAGTCCGACAGGGACTAGGTCTTACGAGCAGTACTTC. Residues: CASSPTGTRSYEQYF.